This TCR beta chain was sequenced during a study of CD8+ T cells in alopecia areata. Looking at the study overall: The protocol delivered tofacitinib for 6 to 18 months, then withdrew it for 6 months.

The study's findings and limits: Among the 100 top clones, expanded CD8+ clones, like scalp clonality, were significantly decreased by tofacitinib.

As the sequencing template, cDNA was produced by extracting RNA and reverse transcribing it. Method: immunoSEQ multiplex PCR; TCRdb's copy keeps in-frame clones and lacks some. The sample records roughly 200,000 clones, approximately 47% being singletons. As for this clone: Its antigen is still unknown.

Treatment: oral pan-JAK inhibitor, 5-10 mg twice daily. The sorting of PBMCs gave CD4+ and CD8+ T cells. Trimming took 2 bases from V and 6 from J, leaving 7 bases between them. Per germline, CDR1 MGHDK and CDR2 SYGVNS. This CDR3 spans 13 amino acids. The source of this sequence is a human donor with alopecia areata. V and J are TRBV25-1 and TRBJ1-4; D ambiguous. The sample in question was CD4+ T cells sorted from blood, obtained around week 36, from a patient treated with tofacitinib. The DNA for the CDR3 is TGTGCCAGCAGTGAACAGTACTATGAAAAACTGTTTTTT. Translated, it gives CASSEQYYEKLFF. The full variable domain, rest sourced from reference TRBV25-1 and TRBJ1-4, is EADIYQTPRYLVIGTGKKITLECSQTMGHDKMYWYQQDPGMELHLIHYSYGVNSTEKGDLSSESTVSRIRTEHFPLTLESARPSHTSQYLCASSEQYYEKLFFGSGTQLSVL.